This TCR beta chain was retrieved from a study of T cells in localized non-small cell lung cancer. Study-wide findings and caveats: Blood T cell density predicted longer survival; adjacent-lung clonality, shorter. Multi-region tumor sequencing was not done, so intratumor heterogeneity could not be excluded. The study found T cell clonality highest in uninvolved adjacent lung, above tumor. In adjacent lung, a median roughly 60 of the top 100 tumor clones were found.

Worth noting for this clone: Antigen specificity is unknown.

CDR1 is SGDLS and CDR2 is YYNGEE in the germline V gene. Trimming took 1 base from V and 4 from J, leaving 2 bases between them. The CDR3 contains 12 residues. Sequenced by immunoSEQ multiplex PCR; TCRdb stores in-frame clones only, minus some. In the table there are about 45,000 clones, around 81% of which are singletons. The source is a man aged 35 to 69 with stage III lung adenocarcinoma. The sequences come from peripheral blood mononuclear cells, collected before any cancer treatment. V gene TRBV9 combines with J gene TRBJ2-2; D is unclear. For the CDR3, the DNA is TGTGCCAGCAGCGTACGCACCGGGGAGCTGTTTTTT. It encodes CASSVRTGELFF.